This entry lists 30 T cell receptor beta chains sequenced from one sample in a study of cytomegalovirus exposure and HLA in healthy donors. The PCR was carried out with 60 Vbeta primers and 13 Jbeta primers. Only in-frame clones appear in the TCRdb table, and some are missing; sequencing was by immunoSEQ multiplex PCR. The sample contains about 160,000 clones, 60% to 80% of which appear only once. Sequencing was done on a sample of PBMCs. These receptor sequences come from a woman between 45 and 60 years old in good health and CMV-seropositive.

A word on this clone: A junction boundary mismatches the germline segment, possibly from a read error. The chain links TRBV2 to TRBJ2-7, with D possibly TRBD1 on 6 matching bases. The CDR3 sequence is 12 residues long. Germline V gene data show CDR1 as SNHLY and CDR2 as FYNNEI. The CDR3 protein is CAGRGDTYEQYF. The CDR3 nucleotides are TGTGCCGGCAGGGGAGATACCTACGAGCAGTACTTC.

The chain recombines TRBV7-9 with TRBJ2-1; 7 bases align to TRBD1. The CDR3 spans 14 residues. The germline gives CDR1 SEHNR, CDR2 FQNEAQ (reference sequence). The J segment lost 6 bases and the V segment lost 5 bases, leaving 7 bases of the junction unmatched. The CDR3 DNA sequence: TGTGCCAGCAGCAAATGGACAGGCCCCAATGAGCAGTTCTTC. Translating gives CASSKWTGPNEQFF.

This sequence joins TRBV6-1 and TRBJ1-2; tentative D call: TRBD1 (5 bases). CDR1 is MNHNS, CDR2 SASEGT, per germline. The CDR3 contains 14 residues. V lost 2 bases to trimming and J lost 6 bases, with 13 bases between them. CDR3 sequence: CASSEPGRVDGYTF. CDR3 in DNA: TGTGCCAGCAGTGAACCCGGCAGGGTAGATGGCTACACCTTC.

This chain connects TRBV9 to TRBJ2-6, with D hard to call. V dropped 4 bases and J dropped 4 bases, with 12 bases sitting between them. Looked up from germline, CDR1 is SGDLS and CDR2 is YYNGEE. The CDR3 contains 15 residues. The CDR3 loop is CASSPWAPGANVLTF. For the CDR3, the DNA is TGTGCCAGCAGCCCATGGGCGCCAGGGGCCAACGTCCTGACTTTC.

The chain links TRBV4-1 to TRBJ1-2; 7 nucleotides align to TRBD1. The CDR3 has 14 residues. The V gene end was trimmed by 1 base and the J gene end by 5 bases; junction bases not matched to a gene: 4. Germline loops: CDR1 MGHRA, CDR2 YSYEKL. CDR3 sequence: CASSQGQGGYGYTF. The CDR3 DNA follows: TGCGCCAGCAGCCAAGGACAGGGTGGTTATGGCTACACCTTC.

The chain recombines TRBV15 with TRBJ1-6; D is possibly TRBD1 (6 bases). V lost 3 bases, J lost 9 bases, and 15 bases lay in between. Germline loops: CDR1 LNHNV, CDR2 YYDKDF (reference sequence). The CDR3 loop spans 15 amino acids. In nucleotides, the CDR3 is TGTGCCACCAGCAGCTACCGGGGGGGCGGTTCACCCCTCCACTTT. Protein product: CATSSYRGGGSPLHF. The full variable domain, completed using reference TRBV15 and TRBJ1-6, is DAMVIQNPRYQVTQFGKPVTLSCSQTLNHNVMYWYQQKSSQAPKLLFHYYDKDFNNEADTPDNFQSRRPNTSFCFLDIRSPGLGDTAMYLCATSSYRGGGSPLHFGNGTRLTVT.

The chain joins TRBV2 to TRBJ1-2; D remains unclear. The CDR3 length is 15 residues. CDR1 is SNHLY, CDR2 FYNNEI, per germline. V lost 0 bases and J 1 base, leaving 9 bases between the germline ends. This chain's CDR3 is CASSEAGVGNYGYTF. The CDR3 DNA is TGTGCCAGCAGTGAAGCGGGAGTAGGTAACTATGGCTACACCTTC.

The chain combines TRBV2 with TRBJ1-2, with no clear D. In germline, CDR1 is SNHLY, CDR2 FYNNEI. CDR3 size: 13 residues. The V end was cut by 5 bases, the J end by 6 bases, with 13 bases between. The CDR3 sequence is CASSRLPRNGYTF. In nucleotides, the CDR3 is TGTGCCAGCAGTAGACTCCCGAGGAATGGCTACACCTTC.

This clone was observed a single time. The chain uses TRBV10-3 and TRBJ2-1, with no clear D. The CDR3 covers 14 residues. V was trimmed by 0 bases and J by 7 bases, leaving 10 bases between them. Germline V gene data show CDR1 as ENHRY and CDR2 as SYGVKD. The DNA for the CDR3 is TGTGCCATCAGTGAGTCAGCCCGGTGGAATGAGCAGTTCTTC. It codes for CAISESARWNEQFF.

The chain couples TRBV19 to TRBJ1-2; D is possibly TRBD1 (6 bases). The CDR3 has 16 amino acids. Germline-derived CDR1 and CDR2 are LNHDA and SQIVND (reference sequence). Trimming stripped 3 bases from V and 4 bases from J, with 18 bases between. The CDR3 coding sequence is TGTGCCAGTAGTATGACGGACAGCGGACGGTCCTATGGCTACACCTTC. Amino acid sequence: CASSMTDSGRSYGYTF.

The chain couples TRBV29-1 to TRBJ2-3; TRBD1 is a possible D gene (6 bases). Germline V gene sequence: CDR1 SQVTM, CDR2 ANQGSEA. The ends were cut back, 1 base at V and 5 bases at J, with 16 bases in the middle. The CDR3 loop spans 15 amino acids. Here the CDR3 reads CSVEAVGAGVDTQYF. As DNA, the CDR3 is TGCAGCGTTGAAGCGGTGGGGGCAGGGGTAGATACGCAGTATTTT.

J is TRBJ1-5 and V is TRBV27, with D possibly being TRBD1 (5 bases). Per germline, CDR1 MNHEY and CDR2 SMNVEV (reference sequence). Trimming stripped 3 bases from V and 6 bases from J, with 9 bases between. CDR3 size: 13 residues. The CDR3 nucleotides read TGTGCCAGCAGTTTCGGGGGGGGTCAGCCCCAGCATTTT. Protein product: CASSFGGGQPQHF.

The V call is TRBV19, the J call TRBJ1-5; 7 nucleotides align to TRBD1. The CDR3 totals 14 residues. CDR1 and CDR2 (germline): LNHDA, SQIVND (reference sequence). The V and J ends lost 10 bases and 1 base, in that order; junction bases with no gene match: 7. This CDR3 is CATAGTASNQPQHF. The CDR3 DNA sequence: TGTGCCACCGCCGGGACAGCCAGCAATCAGCCCCAGCATTTT.

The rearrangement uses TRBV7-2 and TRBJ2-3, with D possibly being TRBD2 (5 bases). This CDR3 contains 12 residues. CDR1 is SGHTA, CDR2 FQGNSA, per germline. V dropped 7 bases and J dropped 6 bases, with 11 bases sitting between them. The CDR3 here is CASNEWEDTQYF. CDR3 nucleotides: TGTGCCAGCAATGAGTGGGAGGATACGCAGTATTTT.

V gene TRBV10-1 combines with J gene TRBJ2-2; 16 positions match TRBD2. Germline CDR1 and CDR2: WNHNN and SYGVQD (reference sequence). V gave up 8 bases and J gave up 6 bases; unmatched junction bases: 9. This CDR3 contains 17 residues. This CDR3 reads CASAPGLAGGPAGELFF. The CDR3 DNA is TGCGCCAGCGCTCCGGGACTAGCGGGGGGGCCGGCCGGGGAGCTGTTTTTT.

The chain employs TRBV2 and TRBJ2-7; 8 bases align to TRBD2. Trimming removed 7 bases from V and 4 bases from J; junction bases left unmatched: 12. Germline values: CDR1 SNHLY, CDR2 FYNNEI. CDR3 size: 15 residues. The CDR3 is CASTLLAGPQYEQYF. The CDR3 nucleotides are TGTGCCAGCACCTTATTAGCGGGGCCTCAATACGAGCAGTACTTC.

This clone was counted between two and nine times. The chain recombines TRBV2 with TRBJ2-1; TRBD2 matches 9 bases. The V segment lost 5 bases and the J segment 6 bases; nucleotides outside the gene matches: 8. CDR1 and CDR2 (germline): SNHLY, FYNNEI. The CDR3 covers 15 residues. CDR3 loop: CASSTLSGGRNEQFF. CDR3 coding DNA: TGTGCCAGCAGTACTCTTAGCGGGGGTCGCAATGAGCAGTTCTTC.

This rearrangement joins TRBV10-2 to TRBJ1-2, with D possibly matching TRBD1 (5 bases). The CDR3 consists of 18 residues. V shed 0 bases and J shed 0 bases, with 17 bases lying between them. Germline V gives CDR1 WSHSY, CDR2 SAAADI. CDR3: CASSESRVTAPTNYGYTF. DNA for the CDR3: TGCGCCAGCAGTGAGTCTAGAGTGACAGCTCCTACTAACTATGGCTACACCTTC.

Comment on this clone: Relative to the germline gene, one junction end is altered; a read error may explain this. The CDR3 loop is CASGTGQVQPQHF. DNA for the CDR3: TGTGCTAGTGGTACGGGACAGGTCCAGCCTCAGCATTTT. The V and J genes are TRBV12-5 and TRBJ1-5, with 8 nucleotides matching TRBD1. There are 13 residues in the CDR3. In germline, CDR1 is LGHNT, CDR2 FRNRAP.

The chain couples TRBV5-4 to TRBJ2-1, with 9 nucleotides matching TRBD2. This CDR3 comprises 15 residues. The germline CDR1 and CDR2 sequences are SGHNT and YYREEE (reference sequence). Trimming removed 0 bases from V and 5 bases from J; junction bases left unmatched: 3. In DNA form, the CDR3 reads TGTGCCAGCAGCTTGGGCGGGGGGGCTAACAATGAGCAGTTCTTC. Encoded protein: CASSLGGGANNEQFF.

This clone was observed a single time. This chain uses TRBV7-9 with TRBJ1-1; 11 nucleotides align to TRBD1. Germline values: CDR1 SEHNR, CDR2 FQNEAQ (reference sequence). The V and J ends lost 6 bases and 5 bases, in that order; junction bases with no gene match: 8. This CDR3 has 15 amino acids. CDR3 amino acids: CASSSTGQGDTEAFF. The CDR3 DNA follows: TGTGCCAGCAGTTCAACGGGACAGGGGGATACTGAAGCTTTCTTT.

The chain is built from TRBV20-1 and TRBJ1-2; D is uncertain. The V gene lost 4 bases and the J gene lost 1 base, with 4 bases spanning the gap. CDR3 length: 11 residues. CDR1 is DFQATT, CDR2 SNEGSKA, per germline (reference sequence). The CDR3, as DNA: TGCAGTGCTACGGGTAACTATGGCTACACCTTC. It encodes CSATGNYGYTF.

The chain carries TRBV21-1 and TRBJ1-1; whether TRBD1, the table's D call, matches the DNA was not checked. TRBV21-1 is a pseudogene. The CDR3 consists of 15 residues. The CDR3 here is CASSGRQGQNTEAFF. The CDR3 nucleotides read TGTGCCAGCAGCGGTCGACAGGGTCAGAACACTGAAGCTTTCTTT.

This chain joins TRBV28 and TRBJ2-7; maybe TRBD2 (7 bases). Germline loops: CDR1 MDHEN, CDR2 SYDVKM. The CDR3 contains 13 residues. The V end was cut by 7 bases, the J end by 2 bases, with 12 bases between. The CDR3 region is CASKAGAPYEQYF. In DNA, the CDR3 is TGTGCCAGCAAGGCGGGGGCTCCCTACGAGCAGTACTTC.

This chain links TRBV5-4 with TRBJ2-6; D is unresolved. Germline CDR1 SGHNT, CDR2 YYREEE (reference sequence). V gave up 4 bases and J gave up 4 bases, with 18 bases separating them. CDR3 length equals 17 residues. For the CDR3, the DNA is TGTGCCAGCAGCCCCTTCCCGGTCCCCAAAGGGGCCAACGTCCTGACTTTC. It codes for CASSPFPVPKGANVLTF.

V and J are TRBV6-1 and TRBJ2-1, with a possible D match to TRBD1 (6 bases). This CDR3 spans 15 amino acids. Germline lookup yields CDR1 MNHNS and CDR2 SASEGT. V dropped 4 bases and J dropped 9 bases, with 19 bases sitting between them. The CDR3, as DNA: TGTGCCAGCAGTGGATATATCAGGGGTTCGGGTGAGCAGTTCTTC. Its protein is CASSGYIRGSGEQFF.

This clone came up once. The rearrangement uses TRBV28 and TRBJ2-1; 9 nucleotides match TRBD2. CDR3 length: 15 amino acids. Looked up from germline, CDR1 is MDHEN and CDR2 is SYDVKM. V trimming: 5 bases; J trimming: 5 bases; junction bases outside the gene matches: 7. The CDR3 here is CASSLSGGPHNEQFF. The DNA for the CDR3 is TGTGCCAGCAGTCTGAGCGGGGGGCCGCACAATGAGCAGTTCTTC.

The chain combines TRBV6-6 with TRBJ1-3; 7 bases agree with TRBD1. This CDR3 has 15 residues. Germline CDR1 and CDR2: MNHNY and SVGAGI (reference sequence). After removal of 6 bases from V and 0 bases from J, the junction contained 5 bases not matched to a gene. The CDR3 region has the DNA TGTGCCAGCAGCCGGGACAGAAGCTCTGGAAACACCATATATTTT. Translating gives CASSRDRSSGNTIYF.

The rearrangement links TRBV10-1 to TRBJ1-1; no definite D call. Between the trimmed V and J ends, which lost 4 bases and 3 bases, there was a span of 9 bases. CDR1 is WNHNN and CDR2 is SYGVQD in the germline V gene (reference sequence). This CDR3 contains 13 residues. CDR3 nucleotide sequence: TGCGCCAGCAGTGCCGGGGTCGACACTGAAGCTTTCTTT. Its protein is CASSAGVDTEAFF.

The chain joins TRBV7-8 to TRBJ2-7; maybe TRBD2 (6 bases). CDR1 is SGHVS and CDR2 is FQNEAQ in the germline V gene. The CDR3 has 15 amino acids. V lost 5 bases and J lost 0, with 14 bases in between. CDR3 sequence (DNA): TGTGCCAGCAGCCCGGGACTCTTGAGCTCCTACGAGCAGTACTTC. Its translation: CASSPGLLSSYEQYF. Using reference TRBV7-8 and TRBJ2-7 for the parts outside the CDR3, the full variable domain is GAGVSQSPRYKVAKRGQDVALRCDPISGHVSLFWYQQALGQGPEFLTYFQNEAQLDKSGLPSDRFFAERPEGSVSTLKIQRTQQEDSAVYLCASSPGLLSSYEQYFGPGTRLTVT.